What follows describes a single T cell receptor (beta chain). The target antigen is unknown. The record originates from a study of CD8 T cells in acute hepatitis C reinfection. The study's findings and limits: Differing sequencing approaches may have limited exact matches to other epitopes.

Profiling relied on immunoSEQ multiplex PCR, and the TCRdb table lists in-frame clones only, not all of them. The table shows around 34,000 clones, with approximately 87% occurring only once. The time point was: naive CD8 control sorted from an acute-time-point sample. The sample consisted of naive CD8+ T cells from PBMCs. The receptor was derived from a man aged 30-40 years with chronic hepatitis C.

The CDR3 bases are TGCGCCAGCAGTTATACTTTGGGGGAGCGTGAAAAACTGTTTTTT. This gives the protein CASSYTLGEREKLFF. The chain uses TRBV5-1 and TRBJ1-4, with D perhaps matching TRBD1 (5 bases). V was pared by 5 bases and J by 7 bases, with 18 bases between. The CDR3 has 15 residues. CDR1 and CDR2 from the germline V gene are SGHRS and YFSETQ. Full variable domain (outside the CDR3, taken from reference TRBV5-1 and TRBJ1-4): KAGVTQTPRYLIKTRGQQVTLSCSPISGHRSVSWYQQTPGQGLQFLFEYFSETQRNKGNFPGRFSGRQFSNSRSEMNVSTLELGDSALYLCASSYTLGEREKLFFGSGTQLSVL.